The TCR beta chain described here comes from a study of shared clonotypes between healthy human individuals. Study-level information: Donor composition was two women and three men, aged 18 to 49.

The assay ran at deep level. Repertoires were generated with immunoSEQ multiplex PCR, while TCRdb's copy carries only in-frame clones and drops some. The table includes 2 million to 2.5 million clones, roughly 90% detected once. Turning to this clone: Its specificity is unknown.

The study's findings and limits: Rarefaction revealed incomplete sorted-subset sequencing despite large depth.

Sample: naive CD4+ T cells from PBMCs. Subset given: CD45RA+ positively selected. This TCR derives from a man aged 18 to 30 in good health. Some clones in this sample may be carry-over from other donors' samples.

In nucleotides, the CDR3 is TGTGCCAGCAGTTACTCGGGTTCCGAGGCCCAGTACTTC. Its protein is CASSYSGSEAQYF. The chain has TRBV6-5 and TRBJ2-5; D remains ambiguous. The V gene's germline CDR1 is MNHEY and CDR2 SVGAGI. With 0 bases removed from V and 9 bases from J, the gap between germline ends came to 11 bases. The CDR3 runs 13 residues.